The subject of this entry is one T cell receptor (beta chain). Its target is unknown. Each single cDNA molecule received a unique molecular identifier. TCRdb processed the 5' RACE reads anew with MiXCR; each CDR3 protein has one entry. The sample records about 46,000 distinct CDR3 sequences, around a tenth being singletons. The sample comes from a study of early T cells in non-severe SARS-CoV-2 infection. General observations from the study: Using VDJdb, the matching emphasized anti-spike CD8 responses while missing private and CD4 specificities.

This CDR3 spans 13 amino acids. V shed 6 bases and J 2 bases; nucleotides not matched to a gene: 7. CDR1 and CDR2 from the germline V gene are DFQATT and SNEGSKA (reference sequence). The chain carries TRBV20-1 and TRBJ2-7; TRBD1 matches 7 bases. This receptor was obtained from an adult who was a healthcare worker with PCR-confirmed SARS-CoV-2 infection or an uninfected control (not recorded which). Sample: whole blood, taken at baseline. The CDR3 reads CSAKTGDTYEQYF. The CDR3 nucleotides are TGCAGTGCCAAAACAGGGGACACCTACGAGCAGTACTTC.